The 24 T cell receptor beta chains given below trace back to one sample, sequenced in a study of identical twins. TCRdb analysed the 5' RACE reads with MiXCR anew, one entry per CDR3 protein. The data contain roughly 630,000 distinct CDR3 sequences, 7.1% of them singletons. These data were also reused for a study on yellow fever vaccine responses in identical twins.

Sequenced material: PBMCs. These receptors came from a woman aged 18-30 years in good health.

The chain joins TRBV12-3 or TRBV12-4 to TRBJ2-1, with D possibly TRBD2 on 6 matching bases. The V and J ends lost 3 bases and 8 bases respectively, with 14 bases between them. The CDR3 is 14 residues long. Here the CDR3 DNA reads TGTGCCAGCAGTTTTGGTATTTCTAGCGATGAGCAGTTCTTC. Its protein product is CASSFGISSDEQFF.

This chain connects TRBV27 to TRBJ2-7, with no clear D. CDR1 MNHEY and CDR2 SMNVEV come from the germline V gene (reference sequence). The CDR3 has 13 amino acids. V was pared by 3 bases and J by 7 bases, with 13 bases between. The CDR3 DNA follows: TGTGCCAGCAGTTTTGCAGGCCTAAGGGAGCAGTACTTC. This sequence encodes CASSFAGLREQYF.

This clonotype was seen ten or more times. This chain links TRBV12-3 or TRBV12-4 with TRBJ2-7; TRBD2 matches 9 bases. The length of the CDR3 is 14 residues. Germline trimming cut 8 bases from V and 5 bases from J; bases unmatched to any gene: 10. The CDR3 spells CASQKREVGDEQYF. The CDR3 coding sequence is TGTGCCAGCCAAAAGCGGGAGGTCGGCGACGAGCAGTACTTC.

This chain joins TRBV14 and TRBJ2-3; 7 positions agree with TRBD1. CDR3 length: 18 amino acids. The germline CDR1 and CDR2 sequences are SGHDN and FVKESK. The J segment lost 5 bases and the V segment lost 0 bases, leaving 14 bases of the junction unmatched. The CDR3 bases are TGTGCCAGCAGCCAAGAAAGGGCTTGGGTCGCAGGGGGAGATACGCAGTATTTT. Translated: CASSQERAWVAGGDTQYF.

This chain connects TRBV3-1 to TRBJ2-1; 12 nucleotides align to TRBD2. Germline V lookup: CDR1 LGHDT, CDR2 YNNKEL (reference sequence). V shed 0 bases and J 15 bases; nucleotides not matched to a gene: 9. The CDR3 extends over 15 amino acids. The CDR3 is CASSQDLSSGRAPFF. The DNA for the CDR3 is TGTGCCAGCAGCCAAGATTTATCTAGCGGGAGGGCCCCGTTCTTC.

The gene calls are TRBV7-9 and TRBJ2-1; D unclear. The CDR3 consists of 15 residues. Per the germline V gene, CDR1 is SEHNR and CDR2 is FQNEAQ (reference sequence). V was pared by 0 bases and J by 2 bases, with 8 bases between. The CDR3 region has the DNA TGTGCCAGCAGCTTAGCAATATCCACCTACAATGAGCAGTTCTTC. It specifies CASSLAISTYNEQFF.

This clonotype was counted ten times or more. The chain couples TRBV12-3 or TRBV12-4 to TRBJ2-2; D remains unclear. With 5 bases removed from V and 1 base from J, the gap between germline ends came to 11 bases. The length of the CDR3 is 15 residues. CDR3 in DNA: TGTGCCAGCAGTGCCCGTTTGGGGAACACCGGGGAGCTGTTTTTT. It translates to CASSARLGNTGELFF.

The chain combines TRBV15 with TRBJ2-7; D is ambiguous. The CDR3 contains 13 residues. From germline, CDR1 is LNHNV and CDR2 YYDKDF (reference sequence). V gave up 4 bases and J gave up 2 bases, with 9 bases separating them. The CDR3 reads CATSTGLTYEQYF. In DNA form, the CDR3 reads TGTGCCACCAGCACCGGCCTCACCTACGAGCAGTACTTC.

This clonotype occurred many times. The chain couples TRBV20-1 to TRBJ2-1; 11 positions match TRBD2. Germline V gene lookup returns CDR1 DFQATT and CDR2 SNEGSKA (reference sequence). Trimming cost V 3 bases and J 7 bases; bases outside gene matches: 2. CDR3 length: 13 amino acids. The CDR3 reads CSASSSGGNEQFF. For the CDR3, the DNA is TGCAGTGCTAGCTCTAGCGGGGGGAATGAGCAGTTCTTC.

This clonotype was recorded at least ten times. V is TRBV5-5 and J is TRBJ2-1; 8 bases line up with TRBD1. V dropped 2 bases and J dropped 9; count of bases not matched to a gene: 1. The CDR3 loop spans 12 amino acids. CDR1 and CDR2 (germline): SGHKS, YYEKEE (reference sequence). Here the CDR3 reads CASSFDRGEQFF. The CDR3 DNA sequence: TGTGCCAGCAGCTTCGACAGGGGTGAGCAGTTCTTC.

The J gene is TRBJ2-1, the V gene TRBV27, with 8 bases that match TRBD2. The germline gives CDR1 MNHEY, CDR2 SMNVEV (reference sequence). The V gene end was trimmed by 7 bases and the J gene end by 7 bases; junction bases not matched to a gene: 6. The CDR3 is made up of 13 amino acids. CDR3 nucleotides: TGTGCCAGCACCCGGGGGGGGCGGAATGAGCAGTTCTTC. Its translation is CASTRGGRNEQFF.

The chain has TRBV4-2 and TRBJ2-1; 7 nucleotides align to TRBD2. This CDR3 contains 19 residues. Germline-derived CDR1 and CDR2 are LGHNA and YNFKEQ. V shed 4 bases, J shed 7 bases, and the junction held 22 bases outside the gene matches. For the CDR3, the DNA is TGTGCCAGCAGCCCGCCAAAAGCATGGCGGGAGAGGTGGAAGAATGAGCAGTTCTTC. It translates to CASSPPKAWRERWKNEQFF.

This clonotype showed up just a few times. V and J are TRBV6-6 and TRBJ1-4; tentative D call: TRBD1 (5 bases). The CDR3 consists of 13 residues. V was cut by 4 bases and J by 12 bases, with 15 bases left in between. Germline CDR1 is MNHNY and CDR2 is SVGAGI (reference sequence). The CDR3 bases are TGTGCCAGCAGTTGGACTAGGCGCAGGGAACTGTTTTTT. Translating it yields CASSWTRRRELFF.

CDR3 DNA sequence: TGTGCCAGCAGCCTCCGGGACCGCCATAACTATGGCTACACCTTC. It specifies CASSLRDRHNYGYTF. The rearrangement uses TRBV5-6 and TRBJ1-2; D perhaps matches TRBD1 (5 bases). Germline CDR1 and CDR2: SGHDT and YYEEEE. Trimming left V 4 bases short and J 1 base short, with 14 bases between. There are 15 residues in the CDR3.

This clonotype has a count of ten or more. V gene TRBV11-2 combines with J gene TRBJ2-5, with D hard to call. The CDR3 sequence is 13 residues long. CDR1 is SGHAT and CDR2 is FQNNGV in the germline V gene. Trimming stripped 6 bases from V and 2 bases from J, with 10 bases between. DNA of the CDR3: TGTGCCAGCAGGCCCTTTTGGCAAGAGACCCAGTACTTC. This sequence encodes CASRPFWQETQYF.

The rearrangement links TRBV3-1 to TRBJ2-1; no firm D call. The CDR3 is 14 amino acids. Germline V CDR1 and CDR2: LGHDT, YNNKEL (reference sequence). Trimming cost V 0 bases and J 6 bases, with 9 bases left between them. The CDR3 bases are TGTGCCAGCAGCCAAGAAAAGAAGGCCAATGAGCAGTTCTTC. Translating gives CASSQEKKANEQFF.

A few counts support this clonotype. The chain carries TRBV25-1 and TRBJ2-1, with 12 bases that match TRBD2. CDR3 length: 16 amino acids. CDR1 MGHDK and CDR2 SYGVNS come from the germline V gene. J was trimmed by 4 bases and V by 4 bases; bases with no gene match: 5. The CDR3 coding sequence is TGTGCCAGCAGTGCCACTAGCGGGGGGACATACAATGAGCAGTTCTTC. It specifies CASSATSGGTYNEQFF.

The chain is built from TRBV12-3 or TRBV12-4 and TRBJ2-4, with 7 bases identical to TRBD2. The CDR3 totals 12 residues. V lost 4 bases and J lost 14; bases outside the gene matches: 8. The CDR3 DNA sequence: TGTGCCAGCAGTTCCAATCTAGCGGAAGAGTACTTC. This encodes CASSSNLAEEYF.

In its sample, this clonotype was seen many times. DNA of the CDR3: TGCGCCAGCAGCAGAAGAGGTGCCTCAGGACTAGTTCCAGATGAGCAGTTCTTC. Protein sequence: CASSRRGASGLVPDEQFF. This sequence joins TRBV5-1 and TRBJ2-1; 7 bases line up with TRBD2. This CDR3 is 18 amino acids long. The germline V gene has CDR1 SGHRS and CDR2 YFSETQ. V was clipped by 4 bases and J by 8 bases; unmatched bases: 21.

The CDR3 region has the DNA TGTGCCAGCAGTTTCCCTGCCGGCACAGATACGCAGTATTTT. Translating it yields CASSFPAGTDTQYF. The chain uses TRBV28 and TRBJ2-3; D call uncertain. This CDR3 has 14 amino acids. Germline-derived CDR1 and CDR2 are MDHEN and SYDVKM. Deletions cut 3 bases from V and 1 base from J, with 8 bases between.

This clonotype was counted a few times. The chain uses TRBV24-1 and TRBJ2-7; 9 bases map to TRBD1. With V trimmed by 0 bases and J by 1 base, 9 bases remained unmatched. Germline V CDR1 and CDR2: KGHDR, SFDVKD. The CDR3 contains 18 residues. The CDR3 DNA follows: TGTGCCACCAGTGATTTGGGTCGGGACAGGGAGGATTCCTACGAGCAGTACTTC. Protein: CATSDLGRDREDSYEQYF.

The chain couples TRBV20-1 to TRBJ2-5, with D possibly matching TRBD1 (6 bases). CDR1 and CDR2 from the germline V gene are DFQATT and SNEGSKA (reference sequence). The CDR3 runs to 16 residues. Between the trimmed V and J ends, which lost 0 bases and 6 bases, there was a span of 20 bases. The CDR3 sequence: CSARDLEGGPPKTQYF. The DNA for the CDR3 is TGCAGTGCTAGAGACCTCGAAGGGGGTCCTCCTAAGACCCAGTACTTC.

The chain joins TRBV2 to TRBJ2-1; perhaps TRBD2 as D (6 bases). Germline lookup yields CDR1 SNHLY and CDR2 FYNNEI. V lost 5 bases, J lost 3 bases, and 14 bases lay in between. CDR3 size: 15 residues. Here the CDR3 reads CASSPGTAFYNEQFF. CDR3 bases: TGTGCCAGCAGTCCCGGGACTGCCTTCTACAATGAGCAGTTCTTC.

This clonotype turned up a few times. The rearrangement joins TRBV12-3 or TRBV12-4 to TRBJ2-1; D call uncertain. The CDR3 has 14 residues. Trimming stripped 5 bases from V and 6 bases from J, with 14 bases between. The CDR3 sequence is CASSRPPAGNEQFF. CDR3 DNA: TGTGCCAGCAGTCGACCACCGGCAGGCAATGAGCAGTTCTTC.